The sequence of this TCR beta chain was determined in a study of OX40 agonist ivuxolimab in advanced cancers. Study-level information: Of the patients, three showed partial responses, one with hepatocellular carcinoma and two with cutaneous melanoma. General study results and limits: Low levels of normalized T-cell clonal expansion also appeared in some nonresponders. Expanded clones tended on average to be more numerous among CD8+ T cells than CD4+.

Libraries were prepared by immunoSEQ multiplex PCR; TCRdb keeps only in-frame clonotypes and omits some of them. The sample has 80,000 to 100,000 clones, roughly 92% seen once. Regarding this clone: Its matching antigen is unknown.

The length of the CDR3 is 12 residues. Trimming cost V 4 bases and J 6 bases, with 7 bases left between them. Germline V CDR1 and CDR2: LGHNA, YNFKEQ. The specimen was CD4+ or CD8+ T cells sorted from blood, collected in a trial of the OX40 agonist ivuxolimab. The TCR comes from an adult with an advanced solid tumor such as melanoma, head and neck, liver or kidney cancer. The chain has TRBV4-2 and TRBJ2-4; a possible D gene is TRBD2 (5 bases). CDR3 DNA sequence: TGTGCCAGCAGCCGAGGAGGAAACATTCAGTACTTC. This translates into CASSRGGNIQYF.